Following are 3 T cell receptor beta chains from one sample sequenced in a study of shared clonotypes between healthy human individuals. Data came from immunoSEQ multiplex PCR; TCRdb stores just in-frame clones and leaves some out. The sample contains a few million clones, 93% of which appear only once. Input material: naive CD4+ T cells from PBMCs. The subset was: CD45RA+ positively selected. The receptors originated from a young man in good health. Some clones in this sample may be carry-over from other donors' samples.

A word on this clone: The sample carries other DNA sequences with the same CDR3. The V gene is TRBV18, the J gene TRBJ1-5; D unclear. The germline V gene encodes CDR1 KGHSH and CDR2 LQKENI. The length of the CDR3 is 13 residues. With 6 bases removed from V and 4 bases from J, the gap between germline ends came to 10 bases. CDR3 nucleotides: TGTGCCAGCTCCCCGGGCAGTAATCAGCCCCAGCATTTT. Residues: CASSPGSNQPQHF. The entire variable domain, with the rest obtained from reference TRBV18 and TRBJ1-5, is as follows: NAGVMQNPRHLVRRRGQEARLRCSPMKGHSHVYWYRQLPEEGLKFMVYLQKENIIDESGMPKERFSAEFPKEGPSILRIQQVVRGDSAAYFCASSPGSNQPQHFGDGTRLSIL.

This chain links TRBV28 with TRBJ1-2; unclear D gene. The germline V and J ends were trimmed by 5 bases and 4 bases, with 14 bases remaining between them. Germline values: CDR1 MDHEN, CDR2 SYDVKM. The CDR3 contains 14 residues. For the CDR3, the DNA is TGTGCCAGCAGTCAGCCCGGCTTTTTCTATGGCTACACCTTC. Translated, it gives CASSQPGFFYGYTF.

The chain has TRBV7-8 and TRBJ2-7; tentatively, D is TRBD2 (5 bases). This CDR3 contains 11 residues. Trimming removed 7 bases at V and 6 bases at J, with 10 bases between. Germline V gives CDR1 SGHVS, CDR2 FQNEAQ. This CDR3 reads CASKGVREQYF. In nucleotides, the CDR3 is TGTGCCAGCAAGGGAGTTCGCGAGCAGTACTTC.